These 12 T cell receptor beta chains came from one sample sequenced in a study of blood T cells in healthy people across ages. A J-beta primer mix and a sample-barcoded 5' primer were used in a second PCR of roughly 6 to 11 cycles. TCRdb reprocessed the 5' RACE reads via MiXCR and lists one record per CDR3 protein. The sample holds about 1.8 million distinct CDR3 sequences, around half seen once. Material: blood. The receptors here all came from a middle-aged woman in good health.

The V gene is TRBV14, the J gene TRBJ2-3, with unresolved D. The CDR3 extends over 17 amino acids. Trimming shortened V by 3 bases and J by 0 bases, and 16 bases separated the two germline ends. The germline gives CDR1 SGHDN, CDR2 FVKESK. CDR3 DNA: TGTGCCAGCAGCCACGGAGTCAGGCCATCTAGCACAGATACGCAGTATTTT. Amino acids: CASSHGVRPSSTDTQYF.

This clonotype has a handful of counts. The chain combines TRBV5-6 with TRBJ2-7; 10 nucleotides agree with TRBD2. The germline CDR1 and CDR2 sequences are SGHDT and YYEEEE. V lost 0 bases to trimming and J lost 3 bases; unmatched junction nucleotides: 9. The CDR3 totals 17 residues. This CDR3 is CASSLADGTSELYEQYF. In nucleotides, the CDR3 is TGTGCCAGCAGCTTGGCTGATGGGACTAGCGAGCTCTACGAGCAGTACTTC.

Remarks on this clonotype: One end of the junction fails to match germline, which may point to a read error. This sequence joins TRBV20-1 and TRBJ2-5; 8 nucleotides match TRBD1. Germline V CDR1 and CDR2: DFQATT, SNEGSKA (reference sequence). The CDR3 spans 12 residues. CDR3 sequence reads: CSARQGTGEQYF. The DNA for the CDR3 is TGCAGTGCACGACAGGGGACCGGGGAGCAGTACTTT.

This clonotype was seen only once. This clone may be a read error of a much larger clone one base away. This sequence joins TRBV6-5 and TRBJ1-1; no definite D call. Germline CDR1 reads MNHEY; CDR2 reads SVGAGI. The CDR3 loop spans 13 amino acids. The germline V and J ends were trimmed by 2 bases and 1 base, with 5 bases remaining between them. The CDR3 nucleotides are TGTGCCAGCAGTTACAGGTGGAACACTGAAGCTTTCTTT. Its protein is CASSYRWNTEAFF.

The gene calls are TRBV5-1 and TRBJ1-2; the match to TRBD1 covers 7 bases. The CDR3 runs to 14 residues. From germline, CDR1 is SGHRS and CDR2 YFSETQ. J gave up 5 bases and V 5 bases, and 9 bases lay outside the gene matches. The CDR3, as DNA: TGCGCCAGCAGGAACCGGGACAGCAATTATGGCTACACCTTC. It translates to CASRNRDSNYGYTF. Supplemented by reference TRBV5-1 and TRBJ1-2, the full variable domain reads KAGVTQTPRYLIKTRGQQVTLSCSPISGHRSVSWYQQTPGQGLQFLFEYFSETQRNKGNFPGRFSGRQFSNSRSEMNVSTLELGDSALYLCASRNRDSNYGYTFGSGTRLTVV.

Only one count was recorded for this clonotype. CDR3: CASSFVGGDTEAFF. Written as DNA, the CDR3 is TGCGCCAGCAGCTTTGTCGGCGGGGACACTGAAGCTTTCTTT. The chain combines TRBV5-1 with TRBJ1-1; no clear D. The CDR3 totals 14 residues. Trimming left V 2 bases short and J 3 bases short, with 11 bases between. Germline lookup yields CDR1 SGHRS and CDR2 YFSETQ. The entire variable domain, with the rest obtained from reference TRBV5-1 and TRBJ1-1, is as follows: KAGVTQTPRYLIKTRGQQVTLSCSPISGHRSVSWYQQTPGQGLQFLFEYFSETQRNKGNFPGRFSGRQFSNSRSEMNVSTLELGDSALYLCASSFVGGDTEAFFGQGTRLTVV.

This clonotype was seen just once. V and J are TRBV12-3 or TRBV12-4 and TRBJ1-4; D call uncertain. The V gene lost 3 bases and the J gene lost 7 bases, with 18 bases spanning the gap. This CDR3 has 16 amino acids. The DNA of the CDR3 is TGTGCCAGCAGTTTCCGGTCCACATCTGCGTCTGAAAAACTGTTTTTT. This sequence encodes CASSFRSTSASEKLFF.

The genes are TRBV6-5 and TRBJ2-6; TRBD1 is a possible D gene (5 bases). With 6 bases removed from V and 0 bases from J, the gap between germline ends came to 12 bases. Germline V CDR1 and CDR2: MNHEY, SVGAGI. The CDR3 sequence is 16 residues long. This CDR3 reads CASRGRGHSGANVLTF. The CDR3 DNA sequence: TGTGCCAGCAGAGGCCGAGGACACTCTGGGGCCAACGTCCTGACTTTC.

This clonotype was seen a few times. This CDR3 is CSARIPSGFSYNEQFF. The CDR3 DNA reads TGCAGTGCTAGAATCCCTAGCGGGTTCTCCTACAATGAGCAGTTCTTC. This chain connects TRBV20-1 to TRBJ2-1; 8 nucleotides align to TRBD2. Unmatched junction bases numbered 6, after V lost 2 bases and J lost 0 bases. Per the germline V gene, CDR1 is DFQATT and CDR2 is SNEGSKA (reference sequence). This CDR3 is 16 amino acids long.

This chain joins TRBV2 and TRBJ2-3; the D is unclear. The V end lost 5 bases, the J end lost 4 bases, and 16 bases lay between the germline ends. Germline lookup yields CDR1 SNHLY and CDR2 FYNNEI. CDR3 size: 15 residues. CDR3 amino acids: CASSTTQRGADTQYF. CDR3 nucleotide sequence: TGTGCCAGCAGTACGACTCAGAGAGGCGCAGATACGCAGTATTTT.

This clonotype was counted between two and nine times. The chain combines TRBV7-2 with TRBJ2-5, with a weak D call TRBD2 (6 bases). Germline V gives CDR1 SGHTA, CDR2 FQGNSA. The CDR3 spans 15 residues. Trimming left V 5 bases short and J 2 bases short, with 15 bases between. CDR3 residues: CASSRSSATQETQYF. The CDR3 DNA reads TGTGCCAGCAGCAGATCTAGCGCTACTCAAGAGACCCAGTACTTC.

This clonotype was seen a handful of times. The chain combines TRBV4-3 with TRBJ2-6; weak D call: TRBD2 (5 bases). This CDR3 has 16 residues. In germline, CDR1 is LGHNA, CDR2 YSLEER. V was trimmed by 3 bases and J by 0 bases, leaving 9 bases between them. CDR3 amino acids: CASSHARGSGANVLTF. The CDR3 nucleotides are TGCGCCAGCAGCCACGCTCGGGGCTCTGGGGCCAACGTCCTGACTTTC.